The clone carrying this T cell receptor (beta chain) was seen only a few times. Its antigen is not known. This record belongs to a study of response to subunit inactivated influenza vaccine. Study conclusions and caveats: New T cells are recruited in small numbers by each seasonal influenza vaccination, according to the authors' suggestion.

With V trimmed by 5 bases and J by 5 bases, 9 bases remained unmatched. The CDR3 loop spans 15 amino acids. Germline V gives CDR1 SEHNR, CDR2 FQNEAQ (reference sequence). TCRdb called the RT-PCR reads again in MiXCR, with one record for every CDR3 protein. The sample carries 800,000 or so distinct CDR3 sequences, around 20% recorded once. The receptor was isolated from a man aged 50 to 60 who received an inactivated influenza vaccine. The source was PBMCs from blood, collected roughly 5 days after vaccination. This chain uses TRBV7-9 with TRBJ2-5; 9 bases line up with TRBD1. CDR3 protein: CASSGPGQGWETQYF. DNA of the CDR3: TGTGCCAGCAGCGGTCCGGGACAGGGATGGGAGACCCAGTACTTC. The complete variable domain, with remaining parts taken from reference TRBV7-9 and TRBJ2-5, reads DTGVSQNPRHKITKRGQNVTFRCDPISEHNRLYWYRQTLGQGPEFLTYFQNEAQLEKSRLLSDRFSAERPKGSFSTLEIQRTEQGDSAMYLCASSGPGQGWETQYFGPGTRLLVL.